A single sample is the source of the 8 T cell receptor beta chains below, sequenced in a study of blood T cell repertoires in COVID-19. The method was immunoSEQ multiplex PCR; TCRdb's version includes in-frame clones alone and lacks a portion of them. The repertoire includes hundreds of thousands of clones, approximately 85% of them detected once, and approximately 2.1% sits in the top ten. The sequencing sample was made of PBMCs or T cells enriched from blood (not recorded which). The receptors originated from a woman in her forties or fifties who had recovered from COVID-19.

The chain combines TRBV10-2 with TRBJ2-7; 12 nucleotides align to TRBD2. Unmatched junction bases numbered 8, after V lost 11 bases and J lost 3 bases. Germline V gene data show CDR1 as WSHSY and CDR2 as SAAADI. The CDR3 covers 14 residues. The CDR3 nucleotides read TGCGCCGCCCGGACTAGCGGGGTCGGCTACGAGCAGTACTTC. This translates into CAARTSGVGYEQYF.

The chain combines TRBV5-4 with TRBJ2-1, with D possibly being TRBD2 (6 bases). The germline V gene encodes CDR1 SGHNT and CDR2 YYREEE (reference sequence). V lost 4 bases, J lost 9 bases, and 11 bases lay in between. The CDR3 has 12 amino acids. As DNA, the CDR3 is TGTGCCAGCAGCCCGCGGGGCGGTGAGCAGTTCTTC. This sequence encodes CASSPRGGEQFF.

The V call is TRBV6-5, the J call TRBJ2-7; maybe TRBD2 (6 bases). The CDR3 totals 15 residues. Trimming pared 6 bases from V and 2 bases from J, leaving 17 bases between. Germline V gene lookup returns CDR1 MNHEY and CDR2 SVGAGI. As DNA, the CDR3 is TGTGCCAGCAGGGGGGGAAGGGCTTTGCCCTACGAGCAGTACTTC. This gives the protein CASRGGRALPYEQYF.

This clone was detected only a few times. The chain uses TRBV15 and TRBJ1-1; D gene uncertain. The CDR3 runs 11 residues. Deletions cut 5 bases from V and 8 bases from J, with 9 bases between. Looked up from germline, CDR1 is LNHNV and CDR2 is YYDKDF (reference sequence). The CDR3 is CATSRDSEAFF. CDR3 sequence (DNA): TGTGCCACCAGCCGGGATTCCGAAGCTTTCTTT. Combining the CDR3 with reference TRBV15 and TRBJ1-1 gives the whole variable domain DAMVIQNPRYQVTQFGKPVTLSCSQTLNHNVMYWYQQKSSQAPKLLFHYYDKDFNNEADTPDNFQSRRPNTSFCFLDIRSPGLGDTAMYLCATSRDSEAFFGQGTRLTVV.

The V gene is TRBV12-3 or TRBV12-4, the J gene TRBJ1-2; maybe TRBD1 (5 bases). CDR3 length: 12 amino acids. The V and J ends lost 2 bases and 8 bases respectively, with 9 bases between them. CDR3 sequence reads: CASSLRGGGYTF. The CDR3 DNA sequence: TGTGCCAGCAGTTTAAGGGGTGGCGGCTACACCTTC.

V gene TRBV27 combines with J gene TRBJ2-1, with D maybe TRBD2 (5 bases). Germline values: CDR1 MNHEY, CDR2 SMNVEV (reference sequence). This CDR3 is 15 amino acids long. V lost 1 base to trimming and J lost 7 bases, with 14 bases between them. Written as DNA, the CDR3 is TGTGCCAGCAGTTTATTGGGGAGAATGGGTAATGAGCAGTTCTTC. Amino acid sequence: CASSLLGRMGNEQFF.

This clone appeared a single time. J is TRBJ1-2 and V is TRBV9; 7 bases agree with TRBD1. Germline V gene lookup returns CDR1 SGDLS and CDR2 YYNGEE. This CDR3 has 16 amino acids. V shed 0 bases and J 2 bases; nucleotides not matched to a gene: 7. The CDR3 DNA is TGTGCCAGCAGCGTAGACCGACAGGGTAGGAACTATGGCTACACCTTC. Translation: CASSVDRQGRNYGYTF.

The rearrangement links TRBV6-6 to TRBJ1-2, with D possibly matching TRBD1 (6 bases). The CDR3 is made up of 14 amino acids. Germline V gene sequence: CDR1 MNHNY, CDR2 SVGAGI (reference sequence). Deletions cut 2 bases from V and 7 bases from J, with 14 bases between. For the CDR3, the DNA is TGTGCCAGCAGTTACGTACAGGGAAGTGGTGGCTACACCTTC. Residues: CASSYVQGSGGYTF.